The 25 T cell receptor beta chains reported below all come from one sample, sequenced in a study of tumor-infiltrating lymphocytes in primary liver carcinoma. Out of unsorted whole blood came the blood RNA, and germline DNA was extracted as well. A constant-region primer primed TCR beta cDNA synthesis from about 550 ng of total RNA. Libraries of TCR beta came from three nested multiplex PCR rounds with slightly modified ARM-PCR. The first two PCR rounds, nine to ten cycles each, used TRBV1-TRBV30 forward primers and a C-beta reverse primer. TCRdb reprocessed the multiplex PCR reads via MiXCR and lists one record per CDR3 protein. Of almost 200,000 distinct CDR3 sequences listed, less than 75% were seen once; the top ten hold approximately 6.6%. The sequencing sample was made of peripheral blood. The receptors derive from a woman aged 55-69 years with primary liver carcinoma and hepatitis B virus infection.

This clonotype turned up a few times. The chain carries TRBV4-1 and TRBJ2-7, with 7 bases that match TRBD2. CDR3 size: 16 residues. Per germline, CDR1 MGHRA and CDR2 YSYEKL. With V trimmed by 1 base and J by 4 bases, 10 bases remained unmatched. The CDR3 loop is CASSQVPREGPYEQYF. The CDR3 nucleotides read TGCGCCAGCAGCCAAGTTCCAAGGGAGGGGCCTTACGAGCAGTACTTC.

About this clonotype: A much larger clone is a single base away; this may be a read error. The rearrangement links TRBV12-3 or TRBV12-4 to TRBJ1-2; no clear D gene. This CDR3 is 13 amino acids long. V lost 6 bases and J 4 bases, leaving 12 bases between the germline ends. The CDR3 DNA is TGTGCCAGCAGCATGGCCATCAGCTATGGCTACACCTTC. Protein: CASSMAISYGYTF.

This chain links TRBV30 with TRBJ2-1; 7 nucleotides line up with TRBD1. The V gene end was trimmed by 2 bases and the J gene end by 8 bases; junction bases not matched to a gene: 9. The germline V gene has CDR1 GTSNPN and CDR2 SVGIG (reference sequence). This CDR3 is built from 14 residues. The CDR3 region is CAWSSDRNYDEQFF. DNA for the CDR3: TGTGCCTGGAGTTCGGACAGGAATTACGATGAGCAGTTCTTC.

A word on this clonotype: Given a much more abundant clone one base away, this may be a read error. The V and J genes are TRBV5-4 and TRBJ2-7; D unresolved. Per the germline V gene, CDR1 is SGHNT and CDR2 is YYREEE (reference sequence). V shed 4 bases and J shed 5 bases, with 22 bases lying between them. The length of the CDR3 is 16 residues. As DNA, the CDR3 is TGTGCCAGCAGCGGATCGTCCTCCCTCCTGGACGACGAGCAGTACTTC. Protein: CASSGSSSLLDDEQYF.

This clonotype showed up just a few times. The chain is built from TRBV28 and TRBJ2-7, with 14 bases aligning to TRBD2. The CDR3 contains 17 residues. Germline lookup yields CDR1 MDHEN and CDR2 SYDVKM. Unmatched junction bases numbered 6, after V lost 1 base and J lost 4 bases. The CDR3 sequence: CASSLLGTSGRAYEQYF. The CDR3 bases are TGTGCCAGCAGTTTATTAGGGACTAGCGGGAGAGCATACGAGCAGTACTTC.

Worth noting for this clonotype: A much larger clone sits a single nucleotide away, making a read error possible. J is TRBJ2-5 and V is TRBV4-1; D perhaps matches TRBD2 (5 bases). Germline V gene lookup returns CDR1 MGHRA and CDR2 YSYEKL. The CDR3 sequence is 15 residues long. CDR3 residues: CASSQPIGEREAQYF. Here the CDR3 DNA reads TGCGCCAGCAGCCAACCGATCGGGGAGCGAGAGGCCCAGTACTTC.

The V call is TRBV29-1, the J call TRBJ2-7; 7 bases map to TRBD2. CDR3 length: 14 residues. Looked up from germline, CDR1 is SQVTM and CDR2 is ANQGSEA. V trimming: 4 bases; J trimming: 2 bases; junction bases outside the gene matches: 8. The CDR3 DNA reads as TGCAGCGTTGGGGCAGTGGGGGGGGCCTACGAGCAGTACTTC. Encoded protein: CSVGAVGGAYEQYF.

In the case of this clonotype: At one end, the junction sequence differs from germline, possibly due to a read error. The chain combines TRBV10-3 with TRBJ1-5; D unclear. CDR1 is ENHRY and CDR2 is SYGVKD in the germline V gene. The CDR3 spans 14 residues. CDR3 loop: CVISERGANQHQHF. CDR3 DNA: TGTGTCATCAGTGAGCGGGGAGCGAATCAGCACCAGCATTTT.

The count of this clonotype is one. Germline and junction disagree at one end, which may indicate a read error. The chain employs TRBV29-1 and TRBJ1-5; no reliable D call. Germline values: CDR1 SQVTM, CDR2 ANQGSEA. The CDR3 is 12 residues long. CDR3 coding DNA: TGCAGCGTCGAAGGGCTGAATCAGCCCCAGCATTTT. This gives the protein CSVEGLNQPQHF. The full variable domain, its missing parts supplied by reference TRBV29-1 and TRBJ1-5, is SAVISQKPSRDICQRGTSLTIQCQVDSQVTMMFWYRQQPGQSLTLIATANQGSEATYESGFVIDKFPISRPNLTFSTLTVSNMSPEDSSIYLCSVEGLNQPQHFGDGTRLSIL.

Worth noting for this clonotype: A junction end diverges from the germline sequence, so it may reflect a read error. This rearrangement joins TRBV11-1 to TRBJ2-1; the D gene is possibly TRBD2 (6 bases). Germline V gene sequence: CDR1 SGHAT, CDR2 FQDESV (reference sequence). The CDR3 covers 14 residues. CDR3 region: CANSVAGLSCEQFF. The CDR3 DNA sequence: TGTGCCAACAGCGTTGCGGGACTGTCTTGTGAGCAGTTCTTC. Looking up the rest from reference TRBV11-1 and TRBJ2-1 gives the full variable domain: EAEVAQSPRYKITEKSQAVAFWCDPISGHATLYWYRQILGQGPELLVQFQDESVVDDSQLPKDRFSAERLKGVDSTLKIQPAELGDSAMYLCANSVAGLSCEQFFGPGTRLTVL.

Notes on this clonotype: A junction boundary mismatches the germline segment, possibly from a read error. The rearrangement uses TRBV6-1 and TRBJ2-7; TRBD1 matches at 7 bases. The CDR3 spans 15 residues. Germline loops: CDR1 MNHNS, CDR2 SASEGT. The CDR3 sequence: CASTASGDSRYEQYF. The DNA of the CDR3 is TGCGCCAGCACCGCCAGTGGGGACAGCCGCTACGAGCAGTATTTC.

The chain couples TRBV5-4 to TRBJ1-2; 8 nucleotides match TRBD1. The germline gives CDR1 SGHNT, CDR2 YYREEE (reference sequence). V shed 4 bases, J shed 3 bases, and the junction held 8 bases outside the gene matches. This CDR3 has 15 residues. The CDR3 sequence: CASSAGQAPDYGYTF. The DNA for the CDR3 is TGTGCCAGCAGCGCGGGACAGGCCCCGGACTATGGCTACACCTTC.

This chain joins TRBV20-1 and TRBJ1-5, with unresolved D. Germline CDR1 DFQATT, CDR2 SNEGSKA (reference sequence). This CDR3 has 14 amino acids. Trimming shortened V by 3 bases and J by 3 bases, and 12 bases separated the two germline ends. The CDR3 nucleotides are TGCAGTGCTAGCCAGGCGGGGTACAATCAGCCCCAGCATTTT. Translation: CSASQAGYNQPQHF.

A remark on this clonotype: A much larger clone lies one base from this, so it may be a read error. The chain links TRBV6-2 or TRBV6-3 to TRBJ2-1; perhaps TRBD2 as D (6 bases). Trimming took 11 bases from V and 7 from J, leaving 15 bases between them. The V gene's germline CDR1 is MNHEY and CDR2 SVGEGT. CDR3 length: 12 residues. The CDR3 loop reads CAGGEQNNEQFF. CDR3 nucleotides: TGTGCCGGCGGGGAACAGAATAATGAGCAGTTCTTC.

This clonotype was counted a few times. The chain recombines TRBV7-8 with TRBJ1-1; possible D gene TRBD1, 5 bases. The CDR3 is 13 amino acids. Deletions cut 3 bases from V and 4 bases from J, with 9 bases between. Germline V gives CDR1 SGHVS, CDR2 FQNEAQ. Here the CDR3 reads CASSFKGSTEAFF. The CDR3 nucleotides are TGTGCCAGCAGCTTTAAGGGGAGCACTGAAGCTTTCTTT.

Only a few counts were recorded for this clonotype. The chain joins TRBV11-2 to TRBJ2-5; D might be TRBD2 (5 bases). CDR1 is SGHAT and CDR2 is FQNNGV in the germline V gene. V was clipped by 0 bases and J by 7 bases, with 9 bases between them. The CDR3 contains 13 residues. The CDR3: CASSLEPSGTQYF. As DNA, the CDR3 is TGTGCCAGCAGCTTAGAACCCAGCGGGACCCAGTACTTC.

As to this clonotype: The junction departs from germline at one end; a sequencing error may be responsible. The chain carries TRBV11-2 and TRBJ2-2, with TRBD2 matching over 7 bases. The CDR3 is 18 residues long. The germline V gene has CDR1 SGHAT and CDR2 FQNNGV. The DNA of the CDR3 is TGTGTCAGCGGCTTCGGAAGCGGACTACTAGCGAGCACCGGGGAGCTGTTTTTT. Translation gives CVSGFGSGLLASTGELFF.

In the case of this clonotype: The conserved final phenylalanine or tryptophan is absent from the CDR3, which likely points to a read error. The chain couples TRBV5-1 to TRBJ1-4; D call uncertain. Germline V lookup: CDR1 SGHRS, CDR2 YFSETQ. The V gene lost 6 bases and the J gene lost 4 bases, with 13 bases spanning the gap. The CDR3 totals 14 residues. CDR3 amino acids: CASTVGGLNEKLFI. The CDR3 DNA follows: TGCGCCAGCACCGTCGGCGGTCTTAATGAAAAACTGTTTATT.

The gene calls are TRBV5-1 and TRBJ2-2; 10 bases map to TRBD2. There are 15 residues in the CDR3. The J segment lost 7 bases and the V segment lost 6 bases, leaving 9 bases of the junction unmatched. Looked up from germline, CDR1 is SGHRS and CDR2 is YFSETQ. Written as DNA, the CDR3 is TGCGCCAGCAACCGTCTAGCGGGAGTGGACGGGGAGCTGTTTTTT. Its translation: CASNRLAGVDGELFF. Filled out from reference TRBV5-1 and TRBJ2-2, the complete variable domain reads KAGVTQTPRYLIKTRGQQVTLSCSPISGHRSVSWYQQTPGQGLQFLFEYFSETQRNKGNFPGRFSGRQFSNSRSEMNVSTLELGDSALYLCASNRLAGVDGELFFGEGSRLTVL.

Details on this clonotype: One end of the junction fails to match germline, which may point to a read error. The J gene is TRBJ2-7, the V gene TRBV14, with D uncertain. This CDR3 is built from 13 residues. Germline assignment: CDR1 SGHDN and CDR2 FVKESK. The CDR3 nucleotides read TGTACCAGCAGCCAAGATCCCAACCGGTGGCGGTACTTC. The encoded protein is CTSSQDPNRWRYF.

To note about this clonotype: Since no conserved phenylalanine or tryptophan closes the CDR3, a read error is the likely cause. The CDR3: CASRDDGSCNEQFS. DNA of the CDR3: TGTGCCAGTCGGGATGATGGTTCCTGCAATGAGCAGTTCTCC. The J gene is TRBJ2-1, the V gene TRBV6-2 or TRBV6-3; D might be TRBD2 (5 bases). CDR3 length equals 14 residues. Germline lookup yields CDR1 MNHEY and CDR2 SVGEGT.

The genes are TRBV6-6 and TRBJ2-1; D possibly matches TRBD1 or TRBD2 (5 bases each). Germline V gene data show CDR1 as MNHNY and CDR2 as SVGAGI (reference sequence). CDR3 length: 14 amino acids. The V end was cut by 7 bases, the J end by 9 bases, with 19 bases between. CDR3: CASNPSGGEVEQFF. In DNA, the CDR3 is TGTGCCAGCAACCCTAGTGGGGGAGAGGTTGAGCAGTTCTTC.

This clonotype was found many times. The gene calls are TRBV29-1 and TRBJ2-1, with D tentatively TRBD1 (6 bases). The CDR3 covers 13 residues. Germline CDR1 is SQVTM and CDR2 is ANQGSEA. Trimming pared 4 bases from V and 3 bases from J, leaving 10 bases between. CDR3 DNA sequence: TGCAGCGTTGCAAGGGGGAGCTACAATGAGCAGTTCTTC. This sequence encodes CSVARGSYNEQFF.

The chain carries TRBV29-1 and TRBJ1-4; D is uncertain. Trimming stripped 1 base from V and 4 bases from J, with 10 bases between. Germline lookup yields CDR1 SQVTM and CDR2 ANQGSEA. There are 14 residues in the CDR3. This CDR3 reads CSVEGIHRNEKLFF. Here the CDR3 DNA reads TGCAGCGTTGAAGGGATTCACCGTAATGAAAAACTGTTTTTT.

This clonotype was seen more than once but under ten times. V is TRBV29-1 and J is TRBJ2-7; unclear D gene. The V end was cut by 7 bases, the J end by 5 bases, with 15 bases between. In germline, CDR1 is SQVTM, CDR2 ANQGSEA. The CDR3 runs to 12 residues. CDR3 in amino acids: CSAGWSNHEQYF. As DNA, the CDR3 is TGCAGCGCGGGTTGGAGTAATCACGAGCAGTACTTC.